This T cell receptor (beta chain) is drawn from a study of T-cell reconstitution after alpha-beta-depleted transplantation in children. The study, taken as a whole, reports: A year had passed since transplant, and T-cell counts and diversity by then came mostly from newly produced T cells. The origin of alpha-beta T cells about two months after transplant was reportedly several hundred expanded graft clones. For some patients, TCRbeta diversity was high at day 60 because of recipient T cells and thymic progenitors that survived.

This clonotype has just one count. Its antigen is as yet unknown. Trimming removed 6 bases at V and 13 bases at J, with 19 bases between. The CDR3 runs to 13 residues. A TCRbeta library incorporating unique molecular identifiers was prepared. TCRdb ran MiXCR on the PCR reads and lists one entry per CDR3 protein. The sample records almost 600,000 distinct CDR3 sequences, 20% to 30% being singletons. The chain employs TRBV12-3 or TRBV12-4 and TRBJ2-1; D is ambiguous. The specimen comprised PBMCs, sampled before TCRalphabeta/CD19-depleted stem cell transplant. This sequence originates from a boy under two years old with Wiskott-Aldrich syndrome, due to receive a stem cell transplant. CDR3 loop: CASSHWCRTTQFF. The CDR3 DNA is TGTGCCAGCAGCCACTGGTGTCGTACCACTCAGTTCTTC.